The 10 T cell receptor beta chains below all came from one sample that was sequenced in a study of regulatory T cells in long-lasting Graves disease. To make TCR beta libraries, researchers used iRepertoire HTBI primers and Arm-PCR of CDR3 regions. One entry per CDR3 protein, called by TCRdb with MiXCR from the multiplex PCR reads. The top ten clones hold roughly a tenth of a sample with roughly 420,000 distinct CDR3 sequences, about 17% of them seen once. The sample's time point: newly diagnosed GD, antithyroid drugs for less than 3 months. Generation of the TCR library employed RNA extracted from PBMCs. The data were also submitted as part of a second study, on T cells in Graves' hyperthyroidism and ophthalmopathy.

The material was peripheral blood mononuclear cells (PBMCs), obtained at new diagnosis, from a patient treated with antithyroid drugs. The source of these receptors is a woman in her 30s with Graves disease.

The CDR3, as DNA: TGTGCCAGCAGCCTCGGATTACCGGGCTTCGGGGGAAACACCATATATTTT. It yields the protein CASSLGLPGFGGNTIYF. The chain links TRBV7-3 to TRBJ1-3, with D unclear. This CDR3 is built from 17 residues. Trimming took 5 bases from V and 4 from J, leaving 21 bases between them. Germline CDR1 reads SGHTA; CDR2 reads FQGTGA.

The rearrangement links TRBV12-3 or TRBV12-4 to TRBJ2-7, with D possibly being TRBD2 (7 bases). The CDR3 extends over 15 amino acids. V gave up 0 bases and J gave up 6 bases, with 15 bases separating them. The DNA for the CDR3 is TGTGCCAGCAGTTTAGCCGGAGGGGGGGCTAGCGAGCAGTACTTC. Amino acids: CASSLAGGGASEQYF.

Many counts were recorded for this clonotype. V gene TRBV18 combines with J gene TRBJ2-7, with D possibly being TRBD1 (5 bases). The CDR3 totals 16 residues. V was clipped by 3 bases and J by 2 bases, with 17 bases between them. Germline CDR1 and CDR2: KGHSH and LQKENI. This CDR3 reads CASSPTADRSPYEQYF. The CDR3 region has the DNA TGTGCCAGCTCACCGACTGCCGACAGATCACCCTACGAGCAGTACTTC.

This clonotype came up many times. This rearrangement joins TRBV7-2 to TRBJ2-7, with D hard to call. Germline V gene lookup returns CDR1 SGHTA and CDR2 FQGNSA. CDR3 length: 15 amino acids. Deletions cut 1 base from V and 1 base from J, with 11 bases between. The CDR3 bases are TGTGCCAGCAGCTTAGTGTACGATCCATCCTACGAGCAGTACTTC. Translating gives CASSLVYDPSYEQYF.

There are many counts of this clonotype. V usage is TRBV10-3 and J usage is TRBJ2-7; 8 bases fit TRBD1. Germline assignment: CDR1 ENHRY and CDR2 SYGVKD. CDR3 size: 16 residues. The V gene end was trimmed by 6 bases and the J gene end by 7 bases; junction bases not matched to a gene: 17. CDR3 sequence: CAISGGTGAFYWEQYF. The CDR3 DNA sequence: TGTGCCATCAGCGGAGGGACAGGCGCCTTCTACTGGGAGCAGTACTTC.

This clonotype was observed a few times. This chain uses TRBV6-1 with TRBJ2-2, with TRBD1 identical over 8 bases. The J segment lost 7 bases and the V segment lost 5 bases, leaving 12 bases of the junction unmatched. The CDR3 has 16 residues. Germline values: CDR1 MNHNS, CDR2 SASEGT. The CDR3 bases are TGTGCCAGCAGTCTTCTATCACAGGGGGTTATCGGGGAGCTGTTTTTT. This codes for CASSLLSQGVIGELFF.

This chain links TRBV19 with TRBJ2-1; D uncertain. There are 18 residues in the CDR3. Trimming took 0 bases from V and 2 from J, leaving 17 bases between them. CDR1 and CDR2 from the germline V gene are LNHDA and SQIVND (reference sequence). Here the CDR3 DNA reads TGTGCCAGTAGTATAGATCGGGCCGCCGATAGTACCTACAATGAGCAGTTCTTC. Translation: CASSIDRAADSTYNEQFF.

This clonotype was observed many times. V gene TRBV28 combines with J gene TRBJ1-2; D gene ambiguous. Trimming pared 3 bases from V and 8 bases from J, leaving 19 bases between. CDR1 and CDR2 from the germline V gene are MDHEN and SYDVKM. CDR3 length: 15 residues. CDR3 protein: CASSFAMTKGRGYTF. As DNA, the CDR3 is TGTGCCAGCAGTTTCGCGATGACAAAGGGTCGGGGCTACACCTTC.

There are many counts of this clonotype. The CDR3 loop is CASSPQSRADTQYF. CDR3 DNA: TGTGCCAGCAGTCCCCAATCTAGAGCAGATACGCAGTATTTT. The V call is TRBV12-3 or TRBV12-4, the J call TRBJ2-3, with D unresolved. This CDR3 contains 14 residues. V was cut by 5 bases and J by 4 bases, with 13 bases left in between.

The chain links TRBV12-3 or TRBV12-4 to TRBJ1-3; possible D gene TRBD1, 5 bases. Trimming pared 8 bases from V and 0 bases from J, leaving 11 bases between. The CDR3 consists of 14 residues. The CDR3 nucleotides read TGTGCCAGCCGGGGGTCCCACTCTGGAAACACCATATATTTT. It encodes CASRGSHSGNTIYF.